This T cell receptor beta chain is drawn from a study of human T cells and chemical hapten exposure. It was the library that attached unique molecular identifiers to individual cDNA molecules. TCRdb ran MiXCR on the RACE reads and lists one entry per CDR3 protein. This table has tens of thousands of distinct CDR3 sequences, under 9% appearing once. Time point defined: patch test 1, 2 weeks after DPC sensitization. Stated treatment: therapeutic diphenylcyclopropenone sensitization with weekly scalp DPC. This clonotype appeared a few times. The CDR3 is 15 residues long. V lost 5 bases to trimming and J lost 5 bases; unmatched junction nucleotides: 11.

The gene calls are TRBV12-3 or TRBV12-4 and TRBJ2-5; 7 bases line up with TRBD1. This clonotype was sampled from a woman in her thirties with alopecia areata. Some clones in this sample may be carry-over from other donors' samples. This specimen consisted of whole blood, obtained in connection with sensitization to the hapten diphenylcyclopropenone (DPC). The CDR3 reads CASSPGKDRRETQYF. The CDR3 DNA is TGTGCCAGCAGTCCCGGGAAGGACAGGAGGGAGACCCAGTACTTC.